This TCR beta chain was found in a study of blood T cell repertoires in COVID-19. The CDR3 has 17 residues. The J segment lost 9 bases and the V segment lost 6 bases, leaving 19 bases of the junction unmatched. The germline V gene has CDR1 MNHEY and CDR2 SVGEGT. Authors' analysis steps: Estimation of nucleated cell counts was performed using reference gene primer amplification. Sequencing was performed with immunoSEQ multiplex PCR; in TCRdb, only in-frame clones are kept and a portion is missing. V and J calls plus clone size are reproduced from that table; the DNA served to infer D and trimming. The table records some 130,000 clones, more than 70% of them present only once.

Sequencing used peripheral blood. This chain links TRBV6-2 or TRBV6-3 with TRBJ2-1, with 8 positions matching TRBD2. The sequence was collected from a human donor in a cohort sampled during active COVID-19. As DNA, the CDR3 is TGTGCCAGCAGCAATTCAAATCCGGGACTAGTTAAAAGTGAGCAGTTCTTC. Residues: CASSNSNPGLVKSEQFF.